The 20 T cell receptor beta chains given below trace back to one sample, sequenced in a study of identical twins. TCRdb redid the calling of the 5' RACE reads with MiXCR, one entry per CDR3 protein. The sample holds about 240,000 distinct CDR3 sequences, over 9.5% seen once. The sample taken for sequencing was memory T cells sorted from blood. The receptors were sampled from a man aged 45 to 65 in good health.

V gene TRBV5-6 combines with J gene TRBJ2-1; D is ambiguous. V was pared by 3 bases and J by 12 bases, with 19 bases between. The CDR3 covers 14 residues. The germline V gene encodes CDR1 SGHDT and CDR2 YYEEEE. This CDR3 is CASSSPPVGIGQFF. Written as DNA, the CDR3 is TGTGCCAGCAGCTCCCCTCCGGTGGGAATTGGGCAGTTCTTC. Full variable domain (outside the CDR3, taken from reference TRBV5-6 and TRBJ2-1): DAGVTQSPTHLIKTRGQQVTLRCSPKSGHDTVSWYQQALGQGPQFIFQYYEEEERQRGNFPDRFSGHQFPNYSSELNVNALLLGDSALYLCASSSPPVGIGQFFGPGTRLTVL.

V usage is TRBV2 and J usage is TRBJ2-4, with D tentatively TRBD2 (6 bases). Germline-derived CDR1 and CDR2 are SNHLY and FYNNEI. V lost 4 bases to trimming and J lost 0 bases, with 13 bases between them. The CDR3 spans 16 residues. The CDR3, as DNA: TGTGCCAGCAGTGGGGACTCCGGGACAGCCAAAAACATTCAGTACTTC. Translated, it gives CASSGDSGTAKNIQYF.

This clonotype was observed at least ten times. CDR3 in DNA: TGTGCCAGCAGCTTGACAGGGACCTACGAGCAGTACTTC. This translates into CASSLTGTYEQYF. The chain couples TRBV7-2 to TRBJ2-7, with 7 positions matching TRBD1. This CDR3 has 13 amino acids. The germline V gene encodes CDR1 SGHTA and CDR2 FQGNSA. With 3 bases clipped from V and 2 bases from J, the junction kept 1 base outside the gene matches.

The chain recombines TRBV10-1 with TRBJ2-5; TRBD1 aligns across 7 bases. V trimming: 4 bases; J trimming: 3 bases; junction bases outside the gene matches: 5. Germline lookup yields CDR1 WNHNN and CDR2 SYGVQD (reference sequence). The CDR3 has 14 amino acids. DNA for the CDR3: TGCGCCAGCAGTGCTGGGACAGTCGAAGAGACCCAGTACTTC. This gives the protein CASSAGTVEETQYF.

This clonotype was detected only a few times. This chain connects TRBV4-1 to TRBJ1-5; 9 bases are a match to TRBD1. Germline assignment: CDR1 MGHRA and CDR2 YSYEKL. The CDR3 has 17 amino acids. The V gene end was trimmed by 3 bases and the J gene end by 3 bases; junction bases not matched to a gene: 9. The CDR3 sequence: CASSHPVGDRVNQPQHF. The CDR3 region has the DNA TGCGCCAGCAGCCATCCGGTGGGGGACAGGGTCAATCAGCCCCAGCATTTT.

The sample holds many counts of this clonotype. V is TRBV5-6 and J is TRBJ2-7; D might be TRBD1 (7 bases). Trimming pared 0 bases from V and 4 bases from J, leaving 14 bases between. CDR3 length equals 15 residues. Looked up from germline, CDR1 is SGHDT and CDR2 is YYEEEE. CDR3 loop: CASSLDRGGRYEQYF. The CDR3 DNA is TGTGCCAGCAGCTTGGACAGGGGAGGTCGGTACGAGCAGTACTTC.

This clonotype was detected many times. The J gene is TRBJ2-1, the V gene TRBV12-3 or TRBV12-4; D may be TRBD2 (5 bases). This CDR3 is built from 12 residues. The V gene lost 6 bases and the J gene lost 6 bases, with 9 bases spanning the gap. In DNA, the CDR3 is TGTGCCAGCAGATGGGAGTTCAATGAGCAGTTCTTC. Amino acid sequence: CASRWEFNEQFF.

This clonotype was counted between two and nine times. The CDR3 bases are TGTGCCAGCAGCGTAGGAGGGTTGGAGACCCAGTACTTC. It specifies CASSVGGLETQYF. The gene calls are TRBV9 and TRBJ2-5; a weak D match, TRBD2 (5 bases). This CDR3 region has 13 residues. In germline, CDR1 is SGDLS, CDR2 YYNGEE. V shed 0 bases and J shed 5 bases, with 8 bases lying between them.

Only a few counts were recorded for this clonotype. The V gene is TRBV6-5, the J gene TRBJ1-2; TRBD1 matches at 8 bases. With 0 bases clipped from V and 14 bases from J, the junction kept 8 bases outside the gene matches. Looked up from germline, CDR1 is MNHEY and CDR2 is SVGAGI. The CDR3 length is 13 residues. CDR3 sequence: CASSYSRSRTGTF. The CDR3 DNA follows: TGTGCCAGCAGTTACTCGCGGTCTAGGACAGGGACCTTC.

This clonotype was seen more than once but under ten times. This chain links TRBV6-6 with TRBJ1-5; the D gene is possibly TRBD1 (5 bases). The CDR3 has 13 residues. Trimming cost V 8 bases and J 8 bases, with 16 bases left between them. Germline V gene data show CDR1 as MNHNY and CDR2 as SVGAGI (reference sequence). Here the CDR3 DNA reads TGTGCCAGCTCCCCCGGGGGGGGTGAGCCCCAGCATTTT. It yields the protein CASSPGGGEPQHF.

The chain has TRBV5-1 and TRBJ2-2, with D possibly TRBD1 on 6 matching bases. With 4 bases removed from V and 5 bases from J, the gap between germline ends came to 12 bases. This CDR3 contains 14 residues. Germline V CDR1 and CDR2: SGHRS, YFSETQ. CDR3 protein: CASSRQGKTGELFF. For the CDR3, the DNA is TGCGCCAGCAGCCGCCAGGGGAAGACCGGGGAGCTGTTTTTT.

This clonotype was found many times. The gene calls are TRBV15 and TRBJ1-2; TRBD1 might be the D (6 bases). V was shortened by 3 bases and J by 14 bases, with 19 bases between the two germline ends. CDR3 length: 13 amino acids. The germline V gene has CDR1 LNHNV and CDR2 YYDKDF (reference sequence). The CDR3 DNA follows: TGTGCCACCAGCAGGACTCTACAGGGTTTATCGACCTTC. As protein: CATSRTLQGLSTF.

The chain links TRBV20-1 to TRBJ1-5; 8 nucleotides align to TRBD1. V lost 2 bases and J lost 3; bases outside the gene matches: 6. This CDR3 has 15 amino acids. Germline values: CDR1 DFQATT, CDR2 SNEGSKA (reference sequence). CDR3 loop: CSARSGQASNQPQHF. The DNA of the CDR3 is TGCAGTGCTAGATCGGGACAGGCCTCCAATCAGCCCCAGCATTTT.

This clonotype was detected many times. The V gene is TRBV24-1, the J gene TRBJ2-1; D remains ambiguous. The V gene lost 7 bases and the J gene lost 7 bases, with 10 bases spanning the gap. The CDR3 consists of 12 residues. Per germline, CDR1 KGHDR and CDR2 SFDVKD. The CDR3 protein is CATSPGRNEQFF. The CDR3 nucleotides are TGTGCCACCAGCCCCGGACGGAATGAGCAGTTCTTC.

The CDR3 DNA is TGTGCCAGCAGTTTAGGGCAGGGAATAAGGCAGCCCCAGCATTTT. Amino acid sequence: CASSLGQGIRQPQHF. The genes are TRBV27 and TRBJ1-5; D perhaps matches TRBD1 (5 bases). With 2 bases removed from V and 7 bases from J, the gap between germline ends came to 15 bases. The CDR3 is made up of 15 amino acids. Germline-derived CDR1 and CDR2 are MNHEY and SMNVEV (reference sequence).

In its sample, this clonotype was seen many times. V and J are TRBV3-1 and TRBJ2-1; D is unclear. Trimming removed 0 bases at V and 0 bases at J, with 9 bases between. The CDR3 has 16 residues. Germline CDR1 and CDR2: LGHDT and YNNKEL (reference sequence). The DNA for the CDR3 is TGTGCCAGCAGCCAAGATTTCCCTAGCTCCTACAATGAGCAGTTCTTC. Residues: CASSQDFPSSYNEQFF.

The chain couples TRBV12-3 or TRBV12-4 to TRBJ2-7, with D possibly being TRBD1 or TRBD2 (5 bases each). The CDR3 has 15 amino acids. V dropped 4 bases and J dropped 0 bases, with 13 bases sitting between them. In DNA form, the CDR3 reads TGTGCCAGCAGTTCCCGGTCCGGGGCCTCCTACGAGCAGTACTTC. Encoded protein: CASSSRSGASYEQYF.

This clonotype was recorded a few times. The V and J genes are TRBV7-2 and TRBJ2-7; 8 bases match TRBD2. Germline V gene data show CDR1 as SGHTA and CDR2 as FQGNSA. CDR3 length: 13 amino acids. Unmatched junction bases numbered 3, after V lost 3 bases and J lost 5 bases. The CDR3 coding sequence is TGTGCCAGCAGCTTTAGCGGGGTCCACGAGCAGTACTTC. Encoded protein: CASSFSGVHEQYF.

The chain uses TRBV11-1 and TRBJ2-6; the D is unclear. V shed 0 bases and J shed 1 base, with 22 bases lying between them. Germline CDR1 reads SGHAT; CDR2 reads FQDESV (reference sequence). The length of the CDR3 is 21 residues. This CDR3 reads CASSLALVWVSLESGANVLTF. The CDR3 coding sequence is TGTGCCAGCAGCTTAGCCCTGGTGTGGGTCTCGTTGGAGTCTGGGGCCAACGTCCTGACTTTC.

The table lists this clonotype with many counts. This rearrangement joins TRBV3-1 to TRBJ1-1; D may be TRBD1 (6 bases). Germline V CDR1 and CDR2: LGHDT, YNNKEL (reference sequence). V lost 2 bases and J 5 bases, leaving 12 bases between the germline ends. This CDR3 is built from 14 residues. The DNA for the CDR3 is TGTGCCAGCAGCCAACTGTCACAGGGTACTGAAGCTTTCTTT. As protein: CASSQLSQGTEAFF.